These 31 T cell receptor beta chains originate from one sample sequenced in a study of regulatory T cells in long-lasting Graves disease. Time point denoted: newly diagnosed GD, antithyroid drugs for less than 3 months. The TCR library was made from RNA that had been extracted from PBMCs in TRIzol. Libraries of TCR beta came from iRepertoire HTBI primers plus Arm-PCR of CDR3 regions. Using its own MiXCR run on the multiplex PCR reads, TCRdb lists one record per CDR3 protein. This table has hundreds of thousands of distinct CDR3 sequences, about 16% appearing once. Another study also made use of these data, one on T cells in Graves' hyperthyroidism and ophthalmopathy.

Sequencing used peripheral blood mononuclear cells (PBMCs), obtained at new diagnosis, from a patient treated with antithyroid drugs. These receptors all stem from a woman aged 40-60 years with Graves disease.

This clonotype was picked up a small number of times. V usage is TRBV18 and J usage is TRBJ2-3; D might be TRBD1 or TRBD2, each matching 5 bases. The V gene's germline CDR1 is KGHSH and CDR2 LQKENI. Trimming took off 3 bases at V and 0 bases at J, with 13 bases between the two ends. The CDR3 is made up of 16 amino acids. CDR3 DNA sequence: TGTGCCAGCTCACCTATGTGGGGGATCAGCACAGATACGCAGTATTTT. Translation: CASSPMWGISTDTQYF. The full variable domain, in which reference TRBV18 and TRBJ2-3 provide the parts outside the CDR3, is NAGVMQNPRHLVRRRGQEARLRCSPMKGHSHVYWYRQLPEEGLKFMVYLQKENIIDESGMPKERFSAEFPKEGPSILRIQQVVRGDSAAYFCASSPMWGISTDTQYFGPGTRLTVL.

CDR3: CASSGALRGTANTGELFF. The CDR3 coding sequence is TGTGCCAGCAGTGGCGCCTTGAGAGGGACAGCCAACACCGGGGAGCTGTTTTTT. This rearrangement joins TRBV2 to TRBJ2-2; 7 bases align to TRBD1. The CDR3 sequence is 18 residues long. Germline CDR1 is SNHLY and CDR2 is FYNNEI. The trim removed 4 bases at V and 2 bases at J, leaving 13 bases unmatched.

V usage is TRBV18 and J usage is TRBJ1-3; TRBD1 is a possible D gene (6 bases). The CDR3 extends over 16 amino acids. The V gene lost 0 bases and the J gene lost 3 bases, with 12 bases spanning the gap. CDR1 and CDR2 from the germline V gene are KGHSH and LQKENI. The CDR3 sequence is CASSPPTGQGGNTIYF. The CDR3 DNA sequence: TGTGCCAGCTCACCACCCACAGGGCAGGGTGGAAACACCATATATTTT.

This clonotype turned up a few times. The rearrangement links TRBV25-1 to TRBJ1-3; no clear D gene. This CDR3 comprises 15 residues. V lost 3 bases and J lost 0, with 9 bases in between. Germline CDR1 and CDR2: MGHDK and SYGVNS. The CDR3 DNA sequence: TGTGCCAGCAGTGAGCCCCAGAGCTCTGGAAACACCATATATTTT. Translated: CASSEPQSSGNTIYF.

This clonotype occurred a few times. The chain recombines TRBV28 with TRBJ2-2, with TRBD1 matching 11 bases. CDR3 length equals 15 residues. The V gene's germline CDR1 is MDHEN and CDR2 SYDVKM. The J segment lost 9 bases and the V segment lost 3 bases, leaving 6 bases of the junction unmatched. CDR3 residues: CASSFGTGGGRELFF. The CDR3 DNA reads TGTGCCAGCAGTTTCGGGACAGGGGGGGGTAGGGAGCTGTTTTTT. The whole variable domain, remainder taken from reference TRBV28 and TRBJ2-2, is DVKVTQSSRYLVKRTGEKVFLECVQDMDHENMFWYRQDPGLGLRLIYFSYDVKMKEKGDIPEGYSVSREKKERFSLILESASTNQTSMYLCASSFGTGGGRELFFGEGSRLTVL.

This clonotype was observed many times. The chain is built from TRBV20-1 and TRBJ2-7; D may be TRBD1 or TRBD2 (5 bases each). V was trimmed by 5 bases and J by 0 bases, leaving 14 bases between them. The CDR3 consists of 14 residues. Germline V gives CDR1 DFQATT, CDR2 SNEGSKA (reference sequence). The CDR3 DNA reads TGCAGTGCTGATGGGGACCCTAGCTCCTACGAGCAGTACTTC. Translating it yields CSADGDPSSYEQYF.

This clonotype was recorded at least ten times. The chain employs TRBV6-1 and TRBJ1-4; D call uncertain. Germline-derived CDR1 and CDR2 are MNHNS and SASEGT. The CDR3 runs 13 residues. The V end was cut by 2 bases, the J end by 7 bases, with 8 bases between. This CDR3 reads CASSESTSEKLFF. The DNA for the CDR3 is TGTGCCAGCAGTGAAAGTACGTCTGAAAAACTGTTTTTT.

This rearrangement joins TRBV2 to TRBJ1-3; the match to TRBD1 covers 7 bases. V lost 8 bases, J lost 1 base, and 5 bases stayed unmatched. The CDR3 is made up of 14 amino acids. The germline gives CDR1 SNHLY, CDR2 FYNNEI. The CDR3 bases are TGTGCCAGCGGCTTACAGGGGTCTGGAAACACCATATATTTT. As protein: CASGLQGSGNTIYF.

This clonotype was detected only a few times. This rearrangement joins TRBV6-1 to TRBJ2-1; D not certain. V was pared by 6 bases and J by 15 bases, with 18 bases between. The germline CDR1 and CDR2 sequences are MNHNS and SASEGT. This CDR3 has 12 residues. CDR3 in amino acids: CASSRATQRLFF. In nucleotides, the CDR3 is TGTGCCAGCAGCCGGGCGACCCAACGGCTGTTCTTC.

The J gene is TRBJ2-1, the V gene TRBV7-9; 16 bases match TRBD2. V was clipped by 5 bases and J by 7 bases; unmatched bases: 5. CDR1 and CDR2 from the germline V gene are SEHNR and FQNEAQ (reference sequence). There are 16 residues in the CDR3. The CDR3 DNA sequence: TGTGCCAGCAGCGGGGGACTAGCGGGGGGGCCAAATGAGCAGTTCTTC. Its translation is CASSGGLAGGPNEQFF.

This clonotype was seen ten or more times. V is TRBV6-5 and J is TRBJ1-1; no definite D call. Germline V gives CDR1 MNHEY, CDR2 SVGAGI. The CDR3 spans 14 residues. The V and J ends lost 4 bases and 0 bases respectively, with 9 bases between them. CDR3 DNA: TGTGCCAGCAGTTTTCAGAAGTTGAACACTGAAGCTTTCTTT. Protein: CASSFQKLNTEAFF.

This clonotype occurred a few times. The V and J genes are TRBV12-3 or TRBV12-4 and TRBJ2-7; 7 nucleotides line up with TRBD1. Unmatched junction bases numbered 5, after V lost 6 bases and J lost 3 bases. This CDR3 has 13 residues. The CDR3 nucleotides are TGTGCCAGCAGCGGGACAGTTATCTACGAGCAGTACTTC. This sequence encodes CASSGTVIYEQYF.

This clonotype was picked up many times. The V call is TRBV7-2, the J call TRBJ1-4; D is uncertain. The CDR3 loop spans 14 amino acids. Germline V gene sequence: CDR1 SGHTA, CDR2 FQGNSA. Deletions cut 4 bases from V and 5 bases from J, with 11 bases between. The CDR3 reads CASSSPRSNEKLFF. CDR3 coding DNA: TGTGCCAGCAGCTCCCCTAGGTCGAATGAAAAACTGTTTTTT.

Details on this clonotype: A clone one base away is much larger, so this may be a read error. The chain combines TRBV12-3 or TRBV12-4 with TRBJ2-5; 7 bases are shared with TRBD1. The junction had 7 bases not matched to a gene; V was cut back by 5 bases and J by 4 bases. CDR3 size: 14 residues. The CDR3 sequence is CASSRDSARETQYF. CDR3 coding DNA: TGTGCCAGCAGTCGGGACAGTGCGAGAGAGACCCAGTACTTC.

Regarding this clonotype: It may be a read error: a sequence one base away is much more abundant. V is TRBV11-2 and J is TRBJ2-3; 9 nucleotides align to TRBD2. Trimming at V came to 1 base and at J to 5 bases, leaving 7 bases not matched to a gene. This CDR3 comprises 16 residues. The germline V gene has CDR1 SGHAT and CDR2 FQNNGV. The DNA for the CDR3 is TGTGCCAGCAGCTTAGGGCGAGCGGGGGGAGGAGATACGCAGTATTTT. Translated, it gives CASSLGRAGGGDTQYF.

The sample holds a few counts of this clonotype. The chain couples TRBV5-1 to TRBJ2-1; 8 bases align to TRBD1. The CDR3 covers 15 residues. The V segment lost 1 base and the J segment 6 bases; nucleotides outside the gene matches: 6. The germline V gene has CDR1 SGHRS and CDR2 YFSETQ. The CDR3 spells CASSLIQGGINEQFF. In nucleotides, the CDR3 is TGCGCCAGCAGCTTGATACAGGGGGGTATCAATGAGCAGTTCTTC.

This clonotype occurred many times. The V call is TRBV6-1, the J call TRBJ2-3; D is perhaps TRBD2 (6 bases). CDR3 size: 16 residues. Per germline, CDR1 MNHNS and CDR2 SASEGT. The V and J ends lost 2 bases and 2 bases respectively, with 14 bases between them. The CDR3 nucleotides read TGTGCCAGCAGTGAATTTGCGGGGAGTGACACAGATACGCAGTATTTT. It specifies CASSEFAGSDTDTQYF.

This clonotype was seen only a few times. The chain employs TRBV11-1 and TRBJ2-6; D may be TRBD1 (6 bases). Per germline, CDR1 SGHAT and CDR2 FQDESV (reference sequence). Deletions cut 5 bases from V and 0 bases from J, with 11 bases between. The CDR3 runs to 16 residues. The CDR3, as DNA: TGTGCCAGCAGCCTGACAGGCTACTCTGGGGCCAACGTCCTGACTTTC. It specifies CASSLTGYSGANVLTF.

The V gene is TRBV30, the J gene TRBJ2-4, with D hard to call. The CDR3 covers 14 residues. Trimming stripped 3 bases from V and 7 bases from J, with 16 bases between. From germline, CDR1 is GTSNPN and CDR2 SVGIG (reference sequence). The CDR3 nucleotides are TGTGCCTGGAGGACATCCCTCCCTGGGAACATTCAGTACTTC. It codes for CAWRTSLPGNIQYF. The full variable domain, its missing parts supplied by reference TRBV30 and TRBJ2-4, is SQTIHQWPATLVQPVGSPLSLECTVEGTSNPNLYWYRQAAGRGLQLLFYSVGIGQISSEVPQNLSASRPQDRQFILSSKKLLLSDSGFYLCAWRTSLPGNIQYFGAGTRLSVL.

This clonotype was found many times. The V call is TRBV3-1, the J call TRBJ2-1, with 14 bases identical to TRBD2. The V segment lost 4 bases and the J segment 7 bases; nucleotides outside the gene matches: 6. The CDR3 runs to 16 residues. The germline CDR1 and CDR2 sequences are LGHDT and YNNKEL (reference sequence). For the CDR3, the DNA is TGTGCCAGCAGCCCAGGCGGACTAGCGGGGGGTAATGAGCAGTTCTTC. This codes for CASSPGGLAGGNEQFF.

Ten or more counts support this clonotype. The chain links TRBV7-9 to TRBJ2-2; perhaps TRBD2 as D (6 bases). Deletions cut 6 bases from V and 0 bases from J, with 11 bases between. Germline V CDR1 and CDR2: SEHNR, FQNEAQ (reference sequence). The CDR3 extends over 15 amino acids. CDR3 amino acids: CASSREWANTGELFF. CDR3 nucleotides: TGTGCCAGCAGTCGGGAGTGGGCGAACACCGGGGAGCTGTTTTTT.

This clonotype was seen at least ten times. The chain carries TRBV28 and TRBJ1-1, with D unclear. Germline V gene sequence: CDR1 MDHEN, CDR2 SYDVKM. The V gene lost 5 bases and the J gene lost 3 bases, with 13 bases spanning the gap. The CDR3 is 14 amino acids. CDR3 amino acids: CASSPSPRDTEAFF. Here the CDR3 DNA reads TGTGCCAGCAGTCCTTCACCTAGGGACACTGAAGCTTTCTTT.

This clonotype was found many times. The chain links TRBV12-3 or TRBV12-4 to TRBJ1-1, with D hard to call. V lost 4 bases, J lost 0 bases, and 9 bases lay in between. This CDR3 region has 14 residues. The CDR3 spells CASSSGILNTEAFF. The CDR3, as DNA: TGTGCCAGCAGTTCGGGGATCCTGAACACTGAAGCTTTCTTT.

This clonotype was seen ten or more times. The chain is built from TRBV3-1 and TRBJ2-7; D is unclear. The germline V gene encodes CDR1 LGHDT and CDR2 YNNKEL (reference sequence). This CDR3 spans 12 amino acids. Trimming shortened V by 2 bases and J by 8 bases, and 10 bases separated the two germline ends. Here the CDR3 reads CASSQSFEQQYF. The CDR3 region has the DNA TGTGCCAGCAGCCAATCATTTGAGCAGCAGTACTTC.

The chain employs TRBV7-2 and TRBJ1-2; D is ambiguous. This CDR3 comprises 13 residues. The germline V gene encodes CDR1 SGHTA and CDR2 FQGNSA. V was trimmed by 5 bases and J by 3 bases, leaving 10 bases between them. CDR3: CASSVPSDYGYTF. The CDR3 DNA reads TGTGCCAGCAGCGTCCCTAGCGACTATGGCTACACCTTC.

This clonotype was seen ten or more times. The chain couples TRBV6-1 to TRBJ1-3, with TRBD1 matching over 9 bases. Germline-derived CDR1 and CDR2 are MNHNS and SASEGT. V was pared by 6 bases and J by 0 bases, with 12 bases of the junction left unmatched. This CDR3 has 18 amino acids. CDR3 region: CASRQGTGKVISGNTIYF. The CDR3 DNA follows: TGTGCCAGCAGGCAAGGGACAGGGAAAGTAATCTCTGGAAACACCATATATTTT.

At least ten counts were recorded for this clonotype. The gene calls are TRBV12-3 or TRBV12-4 and TRBJ1-5, with 9 bases identical to TRBD1. J gave up 7 bases and V 4 bases, and 5 bases lay outside the gene matches. The CDR3 totals 14 residues. This CDR3 is CASSSGQGQQPQHF. DNA for the CDR3: TGTGCCAGCAGTTCGGGACAGGGTCAGCAGCCCCAGCATTTT.

CDR3 nucleotide sequence: TGCGCCAGCAGCTTGGATGGGGCGCCGAACACCGGGGAGCTGTTTTTT. Its translation is CASSLDGAPNTGELFF. This chain uses TRBV5-1 with TRBJ2-2, with a tentative D call TRBD1 (5 bases). This CDR3 contains 16 residues. V was cut by 0 bases and J by 0 bases, with 9 bases left in between. Germline CDR1 is SGHRS and CDR2 is YFSETQ.

This clonotype was seen only a few times. The rearrangement uses TRBV19 and TRBJ2-1, with 9 bases identical to TRBD2. The CDR3 totals 15 residues. V dropped 3 bases and J dropped 9; count of bases not matched to a gene: 9. Germline CDR1 LNHDA, CDR2 SQIVND (reference sequence). This chain's CDR3 is CASSISGGPIGEQFF. The DNA for the CDR3 is TGTGCCAGTAGTATCAGCGGGGGGCCGATAGGTGAGCAGTTCTTC.

This clonotype has just a few counts. The V call is TRBV19, the J call TRBJ2-3; possibly TRBD1 for D (5 bases). Looked up from germline, CDR1 is LNHDA and CDR2 is SQIVND (reference sequence). V lost 3 bases, J lost 0 bases, and 13 bases lay in between. The CDR3 is made up of 16 amino acids. CDR3 nucleotide sequence: TGTGCCAGTAGTATCGTCGGACAACTTAGCACAGATACGCAGTATTTT. This translates into CASSIVGQLSTDTQYF.

This clonotype was observed a handful of times. This may be a read error, as it is one base from a much larger clone. This chain connects TRBV12-3 or TRBV12-4 to TRBJ2-7; 7 bases agree with TRBD1. The CDR3 is 15 amino acids. Written as DNA, the CDR3 is TGTGCCAGCAGCTCGAACAGGGGACACTCTCGCGAGCGGTACTTC. Translation: CASSSNRGHSRERYF.